These T cell receptor beta chains were read from a single sample in a study of blood T cell repertoires in COVID-19. TCRdb's table, derived via immunoSEQ multiplex PCR, lists solely in-frame clones and lacks some. The table shows about 190,000 clones, with nearly 90% occurring only once. Sample: peripheral blood. Receptors originate from a man in his forties or fifties with acute or convalescent COVID-19. Both conserved end residues are trimmed from each CDR3. The D gene is left open where the match is weak.

>TRBV27|TRBD2|TRBJ2-3
ASSSGGPRLAYAPSTDTQY
>TRBV18|.|TRBJ2-6
ASSPSEAGANVLT
>TRBV3-1/TRBV3-2|TRBD1|TRBJ1-2
ASSLNGTGVGGYT
>TRBV19|.|TRBJ1-5
ASRRDLSNQPQH
>TRBV28|TRBD1|TRBJ2-3
ASSLWGQEVWGEY
>TRBV4-2|TRBD2|TRBJ2-5
ASSVLWAGGEETQY
>TRBV19|TRBD1|TRBJ2-7
ASSSLTGVHEQY
>TRBV19|TRBD1|TRBJ2-5
ASSRPGQGLETQY
>TRBV7-9|TRBD1|TRBJ1-6
ASSPGQGATNSPLH
>TRBV24-1|.|TRBJ1-1
ATSDRGRNTEAF
>TRBV11-2|.|TRBJ1-3
ASSLHGANTIY
>TRBV4-1|.|TRBJ2-1
ASSHYPGRSTYNEQF
>TRBV4-1|.|TRBJ1-5
ASSQVMGPGRQPQH
>TRBV18|TRBD1|TRBJ1-1
ASSPGTGGPEAF
>TRBV4-1|TRBD2|TRBJ2-7
ASSPGLAGGPSEQY
>TRBV10-3|TRBD2|TRBJ2-2
AISDSGRYTGELF
>TRBV5-1|TRBD1|TRBJ1-2
ASSLSGTGVGYT
>TRBV6-5|TRBD1|TRBJ1-4
ASSYATGVGEKLF
>TRBV7-9|TRBD1|TRBJ1-5
ASSLGQGYQPQH
>TRBV2|TRBD2|TRBJ2-5
ASSGNRGGAETQY
>TRBV12-5|.|TRBJ1-1
ASGAGGMNTEAF
>TRBV4-3|TRBD1|TRBJ2-2
ASSFKASGGGGELF
>TRBV4-2|.|TRBJ2-1
ASSQDGDSYNEQF
>TRBV29-1|.|TRBJ2-5
STGGMGTQY
>TRBV12-3/TRBV12-4|.|TRBJ1-1
ASRTSGNTEAF
>TRBV19|.|TRBJ1-5
ASSVRGDNSNQPQH
>TRBV10-3|TRBD2|TRBJ2-5
AISDERLAGVAQY
>TRBV30|.|TRBJ1-3
AWETVRPGRSGNTIY
>TRBV5-4|TRBD2|TRBJ2-5
ASSSSGRAAETQY
>TRBV4-1|.|TRBJ2-7
ASSQGRWQGKVHEQY
>TRBV27|TRBD2|TRBJ2-1
ASRSGSLNEQF
>TRBV27|TRBD2|TRBJ2-1
ASSLYSGRARNEQF
>TRBV3-1/TRBV3-2|TRBD1|TRBJ1-2
ASSQAGDRGEGYT
>TRBV11-2|.|TRBJ1-1
ASSLSNTEAF
>TRBV9|TRBD1|TRBJ2-1
ASSSRTGRIGNEQF
>TRBV7-9|TRBD1|TRBJ1-4
ASSIGTGGNEKLF
>TRBV18|.|TRBJ2-3
ASSPLDADTQY
>TRBV27|TRBD1|TRBJ1-1
ASSFLKGASTEAF
>TRBV19|TRBD1|TRBJ1-5
ASNRGDQPQH
>TRBV19|TRBD2|TRBJ2-2
ASALAGLTGELF
>TRBV6-2/TRBV6-3|TRBD1|TRBJ1-6
ASSYGRQGFSPLH
>TRBV5-5|TRBD1|TRBJ1-6
ASSLGTGVTYNSPLH
>TRBV3-1/TRBV3-2|.|TRBJ1-5
ASSQDWGGLQPQH
>TRBV6-5|.|TRBJ1-1
ASKEVVGGTEAF
>TRBV13|.|TRBJ1-1
ASSLGGTVNTEAF
>TRBV7-9|.|TRBJ2-2
AVRESGTGELF
>TRBV15|.|TRBJ1-1
ATSREQGSAMNTEAF
>TRBV6-2/TRBV6-3|TRBD1|TRBJ2-2
ASSYAPGQASTGELF
>TRBV4-3|TRBD1|TRBJ2-3
ASSQTGQGRADTQY
>TRBV5-4|TRBD2|TRBJ2-7
ASSPRGRLAGGSPYEQY
>TRBV6-1|.|TRBJ1-4
ASSEMIWTGGNEKLF
>TRBV7-8|.|TRBJ2-1
ASSRQNEQF
>TRBV15|.|TRBJ2-7
ATSRDRERTYEQY
>TRBV6-1|.|TRBJ1-5
ASSDGRGDSNQPQH